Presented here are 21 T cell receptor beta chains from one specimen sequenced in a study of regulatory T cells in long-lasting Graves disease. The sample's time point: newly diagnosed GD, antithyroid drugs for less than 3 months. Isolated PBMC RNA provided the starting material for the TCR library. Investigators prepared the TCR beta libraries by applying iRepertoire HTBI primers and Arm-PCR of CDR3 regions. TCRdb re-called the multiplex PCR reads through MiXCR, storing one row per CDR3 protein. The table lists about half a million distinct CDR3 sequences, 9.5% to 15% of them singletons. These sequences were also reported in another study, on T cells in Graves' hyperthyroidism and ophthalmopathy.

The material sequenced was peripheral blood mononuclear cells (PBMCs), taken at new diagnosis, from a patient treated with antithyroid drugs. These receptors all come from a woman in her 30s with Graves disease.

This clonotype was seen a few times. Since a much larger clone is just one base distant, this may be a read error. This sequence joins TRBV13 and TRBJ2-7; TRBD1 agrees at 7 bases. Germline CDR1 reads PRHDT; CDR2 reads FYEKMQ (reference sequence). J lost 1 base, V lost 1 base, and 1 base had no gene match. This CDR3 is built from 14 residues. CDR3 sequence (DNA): TGTGCCAGCAGCTTAGAGGGACAGTCCTACGAGCAGTACTTC. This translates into CASSLEGQSYEQYF. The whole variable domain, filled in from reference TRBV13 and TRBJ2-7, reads AAGVIQSPRHLIKEKRETATLKCYPIPRHDTVYWYQQGPGQDPQFLISFYEKMQSDKGSIPDRFSAQQFSDYHSELNMSSLELGDSALYFCASSLEGQSYEQYFGPGTRLTVT.

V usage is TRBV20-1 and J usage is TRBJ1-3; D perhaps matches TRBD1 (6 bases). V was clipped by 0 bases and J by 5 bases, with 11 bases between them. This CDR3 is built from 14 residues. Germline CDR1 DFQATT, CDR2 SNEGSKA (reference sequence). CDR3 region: CSARDRGPRNTIYF. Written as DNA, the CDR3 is TGCAGTGCTAGAGACAGGGGTCCCCGAAACACCATATATTTT.

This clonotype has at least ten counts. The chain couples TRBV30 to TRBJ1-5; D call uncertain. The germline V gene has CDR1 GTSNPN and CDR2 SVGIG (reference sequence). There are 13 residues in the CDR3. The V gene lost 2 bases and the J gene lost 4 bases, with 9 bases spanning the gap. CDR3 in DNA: TGTGCCTGGAGTTCCAACCCGAATCAGCCCCAGCATTTT. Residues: CAWSSNPNQPQHF.

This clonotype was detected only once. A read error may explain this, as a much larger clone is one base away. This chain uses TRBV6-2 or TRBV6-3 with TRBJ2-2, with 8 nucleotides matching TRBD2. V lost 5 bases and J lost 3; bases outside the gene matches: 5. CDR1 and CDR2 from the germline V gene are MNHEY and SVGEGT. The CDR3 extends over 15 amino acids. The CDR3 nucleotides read TGTGCCAGCAGTATGCCAGCGGGAGACACCGGGGAGCTGTTTTTT. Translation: CASSMPAGDTGELFF.

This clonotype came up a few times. The CDR3 is CASSLAGGAVQPQHF. In DNA, the CDR3 is TGTGCCAGCAGTTTAGCAGGGGGCGCGGTTCAGCCCCAGCATTTT. The chain combines TRBV27 with TRBJ1-5; 8 bases line up with TRBD1. The CDR3 has 15 amino acids. The ends lost 2 bases at V and 6 bases at J; junction bases unmatched: 6. Germline CDR1 and CDR2: MNHEY and SMNVEV (reference sequence).

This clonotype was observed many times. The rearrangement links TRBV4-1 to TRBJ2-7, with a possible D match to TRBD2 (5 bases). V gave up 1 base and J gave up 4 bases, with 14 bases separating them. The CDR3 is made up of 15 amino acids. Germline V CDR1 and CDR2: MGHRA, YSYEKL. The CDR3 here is CASSQADRGGYEQYF. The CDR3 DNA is TGCGCCAGCAGCCAAGCGGACCGCGGCGGGTACGAGCAGTACTTC.

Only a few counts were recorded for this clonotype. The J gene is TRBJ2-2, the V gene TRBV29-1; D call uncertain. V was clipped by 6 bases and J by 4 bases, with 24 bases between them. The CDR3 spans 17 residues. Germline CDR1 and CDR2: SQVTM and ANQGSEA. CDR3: CSVIFSGGSASTGELFF. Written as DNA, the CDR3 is TGCAGCGTGATATTCTCCGGTGGCTCTGCGAGCACCGGGGAGCTGTTTTTT.

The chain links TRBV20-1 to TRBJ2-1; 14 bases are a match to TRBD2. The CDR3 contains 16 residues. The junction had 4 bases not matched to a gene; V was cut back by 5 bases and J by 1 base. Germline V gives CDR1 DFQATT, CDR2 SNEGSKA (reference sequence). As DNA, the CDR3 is TGCAGTGCTGACGGGACTAGCGGGAGTTCCTACAATGAGCAGTTCTTC. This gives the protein CSADGTSGSSYNEQFF.

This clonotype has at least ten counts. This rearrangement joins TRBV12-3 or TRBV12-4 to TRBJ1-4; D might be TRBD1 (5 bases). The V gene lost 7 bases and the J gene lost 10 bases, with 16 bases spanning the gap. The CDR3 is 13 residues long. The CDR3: CASNIQEAGKLFF. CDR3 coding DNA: TGTGCCAGCAATATACAGGAGGCGGGAAAACTGTTTTTT.

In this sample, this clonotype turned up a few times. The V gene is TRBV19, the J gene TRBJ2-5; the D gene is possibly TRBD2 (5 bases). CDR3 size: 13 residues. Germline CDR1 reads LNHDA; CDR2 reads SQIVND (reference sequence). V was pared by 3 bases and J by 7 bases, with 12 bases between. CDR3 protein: CASSMGFEGTQYF. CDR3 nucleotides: TGTGCCAGTAGTATGGGATTCGAGGGGACCCAGTACTTC.

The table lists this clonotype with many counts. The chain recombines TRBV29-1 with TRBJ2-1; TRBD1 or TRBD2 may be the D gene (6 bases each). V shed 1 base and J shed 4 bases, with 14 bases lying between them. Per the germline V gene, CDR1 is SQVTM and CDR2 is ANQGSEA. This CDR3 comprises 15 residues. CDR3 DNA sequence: TGCAGCGTTGAAGGGGAGGTAGGGGGGTACAATGAGCAGTTCTTC. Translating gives CSVEGEVGGYNEQFF.

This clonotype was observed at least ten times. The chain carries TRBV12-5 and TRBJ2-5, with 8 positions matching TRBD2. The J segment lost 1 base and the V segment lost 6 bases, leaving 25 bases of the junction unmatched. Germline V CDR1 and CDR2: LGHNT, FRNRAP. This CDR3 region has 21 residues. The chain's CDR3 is CASGIFTSQTGGPPRQETQYF. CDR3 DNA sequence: TGTGCTAGTGGAATATTCACATCTCAAACGGGAGGGCCTCCCCGCCAAGAGACCCAGTACTTC.

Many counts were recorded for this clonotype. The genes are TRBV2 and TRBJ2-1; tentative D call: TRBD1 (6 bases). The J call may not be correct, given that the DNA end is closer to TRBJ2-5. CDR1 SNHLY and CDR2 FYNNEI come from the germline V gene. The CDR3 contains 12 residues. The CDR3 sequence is CASGQNQETQYF. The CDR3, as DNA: TGTGCCAGCGGACAGAACCAAGAGACCCAGTACTTC.

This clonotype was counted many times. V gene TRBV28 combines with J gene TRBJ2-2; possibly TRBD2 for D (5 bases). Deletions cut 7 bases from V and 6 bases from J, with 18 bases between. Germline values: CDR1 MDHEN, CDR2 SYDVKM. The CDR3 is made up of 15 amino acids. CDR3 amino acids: CASMPGVKMPGELFF. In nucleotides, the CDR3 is TGTGCCAGCATGCCCGGGGTCAAGATGCCCGGGGAGCTGTTTTTT.

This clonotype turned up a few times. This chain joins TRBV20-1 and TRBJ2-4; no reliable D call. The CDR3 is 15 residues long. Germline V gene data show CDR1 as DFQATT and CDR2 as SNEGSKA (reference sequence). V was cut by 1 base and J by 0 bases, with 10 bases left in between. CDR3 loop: CSARVDSLAKNIQYF. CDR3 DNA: TGCAGTGCTAGAGTAGATTCACTAGCCAAAAACATTCAGTACTTC.

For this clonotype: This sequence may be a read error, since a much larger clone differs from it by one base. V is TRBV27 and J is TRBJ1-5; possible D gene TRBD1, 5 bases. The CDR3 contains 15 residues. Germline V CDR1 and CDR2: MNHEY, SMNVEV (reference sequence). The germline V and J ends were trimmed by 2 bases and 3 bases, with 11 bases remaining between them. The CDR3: CASSLGTPNNQPQHF. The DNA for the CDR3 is TGTGCCAGCAGTTTAGGGACGCCCAACAATCAGCCCCAGCATTTT.

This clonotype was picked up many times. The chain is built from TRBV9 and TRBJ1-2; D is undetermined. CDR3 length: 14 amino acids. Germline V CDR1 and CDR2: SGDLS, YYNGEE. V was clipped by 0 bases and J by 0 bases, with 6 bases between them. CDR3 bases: TGTGCCAGCAGCGTAGCGGGTTCTAACTATGGCTACACCTTC. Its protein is CASSVAGSNYGYTF.

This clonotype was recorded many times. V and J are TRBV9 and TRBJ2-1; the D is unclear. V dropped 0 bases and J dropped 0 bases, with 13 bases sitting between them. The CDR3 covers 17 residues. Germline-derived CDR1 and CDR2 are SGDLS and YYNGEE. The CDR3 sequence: CASSVVGSLSSYNEQFF. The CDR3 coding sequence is TGTGCCAGCAGCGTAGTGGGTAGCTTAAGCTCCTACAATGAGCAGTTCTTC.

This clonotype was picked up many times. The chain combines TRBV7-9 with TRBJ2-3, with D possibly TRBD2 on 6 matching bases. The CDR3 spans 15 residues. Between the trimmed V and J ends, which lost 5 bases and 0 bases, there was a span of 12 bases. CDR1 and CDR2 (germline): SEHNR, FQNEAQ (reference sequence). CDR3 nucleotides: TGTGCCAGCAGCGCCGGGGGTCCCAGCACAGATACGCAGTATTTT. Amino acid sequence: CASSAGGPSTDTQYF.

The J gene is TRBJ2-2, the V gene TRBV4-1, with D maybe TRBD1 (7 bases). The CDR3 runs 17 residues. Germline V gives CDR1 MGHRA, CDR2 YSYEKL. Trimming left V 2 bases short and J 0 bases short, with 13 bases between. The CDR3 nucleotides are TGCGCCAGCAGCCAACAAGGAGGGACAGCGAACACCGGGGAGCTGTTTTTT. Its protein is CASSQQGGTANTGELFF.

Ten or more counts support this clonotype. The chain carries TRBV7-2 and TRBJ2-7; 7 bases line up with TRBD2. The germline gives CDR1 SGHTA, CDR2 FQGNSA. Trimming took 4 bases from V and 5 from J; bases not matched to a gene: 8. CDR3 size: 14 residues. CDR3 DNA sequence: TGTGCCAGCAGCTACGCGACTAGCAGGGACGAGCAGTACTTC. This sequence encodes CASSYATSRDEQYF. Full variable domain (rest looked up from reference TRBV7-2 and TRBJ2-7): GAGVSQSPSNKVTEKGKDVELRCDPISGHTALYWYRQSLGQGLEFLIYFQGNSAPDKSGLPSDRFSAERTGGSVSTLTIQRTQQEDSAVYLCASSYATSRDEQYFGPGTRLTVT.